This T cell receptor (beta chain) was documented in a study of cytomegalovirus exposure and HLA in healthy donors. On the study more broadly: Earlier sequencing of 150 million to 200 million T cells yielded approximately 100 million unique TCR beta sequences. Of around 400 genotyped donors, about 80% grouped in the Caucasian-associated ancestry cluster.

With 60 Vbeta and 13 Jbeta primers, the PCR was carried out. Original analysis: A follow-up analysis tallied tens of millions of unique TCR beta chains, 8.5 million to 14 million shared. Measured with immunoSEQ multiplex PCR; TCRdb has only the in-frame clones, and not every one. V, J and clone size are taken as reported in that table, and D and trimming were inferred from the DNA itself. The data hold under 200,000 clones, with around 80% observed a single time. V was pared by 0 bases and J by 5 bases, with 7 bases between. This CDR3 contains 13 residues. Germline CDR1 reads LNHNV; CDR2 reads YYDKDF (reference sequence). Comments on this clone: Antigen unknown.

Study results and limitations: It was reported that the classifier diagnosed cytomegalovirus status with high specificity and sensitivity in both the original and validation cohorts.

This sequence originates from a girl aged 5 to 17 in good health and CMV-seropositive. The sample comprised PBMCs. The chain uses TRBV15 and TRBJ2-5; a weak D match, TRBD1 (5 bases). CDR3 in amino acids: CATSRDRQETQYF. The CDR3, as DNA: TGTGCCACCAGCAGAGATCGACAGGAGACCCAGTACTTC.